A single sample gave rise to the 25 T cell receptor beta chains below, sequenced in a study of CD4 T cells in relation to SARS-CoV-2 and coronaviruses. Sequencing was performed with immunoSEQ multiplex PCR; in TCRdb, only in-frame clones are kept and a portion is missing. The repertoire has roughly 18,000 clones, roughly 82% of them found once; the top ten carry 25% to 35%. Their cognate antigens are unknown. CD4+ T cells from unexposed donors were obtained before the COVID-19 pandemic (2011-2018). Isolation of CD4+ T cells took place after about 9 days in culture. Input material: CD4+ T cells from PBMCs, cultured in vitro. Receptors originate from a human donor in good health.

The chain uses TRBV2 and TRBJ2-2; 13 positions agree with TRBD2. The V gene end was trimmed by 6 bases and the J gene end by 4 bases; junction bases not matched to a gene: 2. The CDR3 length is 15 residues. Germline V gene data show CDR1 as SNHLY and CDR2 as FYNNEI. The CDR3 sequence: CASRGTSGITGELFF. For the CDR3, the DNA is TGTGCCAGCAGGGGGACTAGCGGGATCACCGGGGAGCTGTTTTTT.

The chain combines TRBV7-2 with TRBJ2-3; 9 bases are a match to TRBD2. Unmatched junction bases numbered 6, after V lost 2 bases and J lost 3 bases. Germline CDR1 reads SGHTA; CDR2 reads FQGNSA. The CDR3 length is 16 residues. CDR3 residues: CASSLHSGSLTDTQYF. The CDR3 nucleotides read TGTGCCAGCAGCTTACATAGCGGGAGTTTGACAGATACGCAGTATTTT.

This chain uses TRBV9 with TRBJ2-2; 10 positions agree with TRBD2. CDR1 and CDR2 from the germline V gene are SGDLS and YYNGEE. The CDR3 runs to 16 residues. J was trimmed by 5 bases and V by 4 bases; bases with no gene match: 8. The CDR3 loop reads CASSSHSGGRTGELFF. In DNA, the CDR3 is TGTGCCAGCAGCTCCCATAGCGGGGGGAGAACCGGGGAGCTGTTTTTT.

This clone is a singleton in its sample. The chain is built from TRBV6-6 and TRBJ2-7; maybe TRBD2 (6 bases). Between the trimmed V and J ends, which lost 10 bases and 0 bases, there was a span of 16 bases. This CDR3 comprises 14 residues. CDR1 and CDR2 (germline): MNHNY, SVGAGI (reference sequence). The CDR3 coding sequence is TGTGCCAATCTTGTTGGGGGGAGCTCCTACGAGCAGTACTTC. Its protein is CANLVGGSSYEQYF.

CDR3 loop: CASRDSDPEYF. As DNA, the CDR3 is TGTGCCAGCAGGGATTCAGACCCGGAGTATTTT. The rearrangement joins TRBV2 to TRBJ2-3; D remains ambiguous. Trimming removed 6 bases from V and 13 bases from J, with 14 bases in between. Germline V gene data show CDR1 as SNHLY and CDR2 as FYNNEI. The length of the CDR3 is 11 residues.

The chain uses TRBV10-3 and TRBJ2-3; D is undetermined. Germline assignment: CDR1 ENHRY and CDR2 SYGVKD. The germline V and J ends were trimmed by 2 bases and 3 bases, with 12 bases remaining between them. This CDR3 has 15 residues. The CDR3 bases are TGTGCCATCAGTGAGCCCGCGTGGGCGACAGATACGCAGTATTTT. This translates into CAISEPAWATDTQYF.

The rearrangement links TRBV7-2 to TRBJ2-5, with a possible D match to TRBD2 (7 bases). V lost 1 base to trimming and J lost 4 bases, with 25 bases between them. Germline CDR1 reads SGHTA; CDR2 reads FQGNSA. The CDR3 contains 19 residues. CDR3 in amino acids: CASSLGWGQGQWGGETQYF. The DNA for the CDR3 is TGTGCCAGCAGCTTAGGATGGGGGCAGGGGCAGTGGGGGGGAGAGACCCAGTACTTC.

This chain joins TRBV5-1 and TRBJ1-2, with unresolved D. The ends were cut back, 0 bases at V and 7 bases at J, with 13 bases in the middle. CDR1 is SGHRS and CDR2 is YFSETQ in the germline V gene. The length of the CDR3 is 14 residues. CDR3 DNA sequence: TGCGCCAGCAGCTTGGGAGGACTCTGGCCTGGCTACACCTTC. Its translation: CASSLGGLWPGYTF.

The CDR3 protein is CASSVGTEETQYF. The DNA of the CDR3 is TGTGCCAGCAGCGTAGGGACGGAAGAGACCCAGTACTTC. The rearrangement links TRBV9 to TRBJ2-5; D gene unclear. CDR1 is SGDLS and CDR2 is YYNGEE in the germline V gene. V was shortened by 0 bases and J by 3 bases, with 6 bases between the two germline ends. This CDR3 region has 13 residues.

This clone was observed a single time. V and J are TRBV10-3 and TRBJ2-5; 11 bases line up with TRBD2. J lost 5 bases, V lost 8 bases, and 10 bases had no gene match. The CDR3 runs to 15 residues. The germline V gene encodes CDR1 ENHRY and CDR2 SYGVKD. CDR3 residues: CAIADGSGGAETQYF. The DNA of the CDR3 is TGTGCCATCGCCGATGGTAGCGGGGGGGCGGAGACCCAGTACTTC.

The gene calls are TRBV11-2 and TRBJ2-5; 8 bases agree with TRBD2. Germline loops: CDR1 SGHAT, CDR2 FQNNGV. V lost 3 bases and J lost 1; bases outside the gene matches: 4. This CDR3 has 15 residues. CDR3 in amino acids: CASSLNSGTQETQYF. The CDR3, as DNA: TGTGCCAGCAGCTTGAATAGCGGGACCCAAGAGACCCAGTACTTC.

This rearrangement joins TRBV6-2 or TRBV6-3 to TRBJ2-3; 7 nucleotides match TRBD1. Per the germline V gene, CDR1 is MNHEY and CDR2 is SVGEGT. Trimming took 6 bases from V and 1 from J; bases not matched to a gene: 10. This CDR3 is 16 amino acids long. CDR3 sequence reads: CASSEQGPLGTDTQYF. CDR3 in DNA: TGTGCCAGCAGCGAACAGGGGCCCCTCGGCACAGATACGCAGTATTTT.

The table lists this clone with a count of one. V and J are TRBV5-8 and TRBJ2-7; D call uncertain. There are 13 residues in the CDR3. V was clipped by 6 bases and J by 4 bases, with 14 bases between them. Per germline, CDR1 SGHTS and CDR2 YDEGEE. CDR3 in amino acids: CASTRLFGYEQYF. CDR3 sequence (DNA): TGTGCCAGCACCAGGCTCTTCGGATACGAGCAGTACTTC.

This chain joins TRBV6-5 and TRBJ2-1, with TRBD2 matching over 8 bases. Looked up from germline, CDR1 is MNHEY and CDR2 is SVGAGI. Germline trimming cut 10 bases from V and 3 bases from J; bases unmatched to any gene: 11. The CDR3 runs 15 residues. The CDR3 spells CATSAVRGGYNEQFF. The DNA for the CDR3 is TGTGCCACCTCAGCAGTCCGGGGGGGCTACAATGAGCAGTTCTTC.

The chain uses TRBV28 and TRBJ2-5; TRBD1 aligns across 11 bases. From germline, CDR1 is MDHEN and CDR2 SYDVKM. Losses at the gene ends were 2 bases for V and 5 bases for J; bases not matched to a gene: 4. CDR3 length: 15 amino acids. The DNA for the CDR3 is TGTGCCAGCAGTTTAGGTGGGACAGGGGGTGAGACCCAGTACTTC. This encodes CASSLGGTGGETQYF. Together with reference TRBV28 and TRBJ2-5, the CDR3 gives the full variable domain: DVKVTQSSRYLVKRTGEKVFLECVQDMDHENMFWYRQDPGLGLRLIYFSYDVKMKEKGDIPEGYSVSREKKERFSLILESASTNQTSMYLCASSLGGTGGETQYFGPGTRLLVL.

The genes are TRBV7-8 and TRBJ2-7, with 14 bases that match TRBD2. The CDR3 runs to 19 residues. Germline CDR1 and CDR2: SGHVS and FQNEAQ. V shed 4 bases, J shed 5 bases, and the junction held 16 bases outside the gene matches. CDR3 sequence reads: CASSSPAGTSGGLLNEQYF. CDR3 coding DNA: TGTGCCAGCAGCTCCCCGGCGGGGACTAGCGGGGGTTTACTAAACGAGCAGTACTTC.

The chain employs TRBV2 and TRBJ2-2; D perhaps matches TRBD1 (5 bases). This CDR3 is built from 15 residues. The germline gives CDR1 SNHLY, CDR2 FYNNEI. Trimming left V 3 bases short and J 1 base short, with 9 bases between. The CDR3 protein is CASSDFQGNTGELFF. DNA for the CDR3: TGTGCCAGCAGTGATTTCCAGGGGAACACCGGGGAGCTGTTTTTT.

This chain joins TRBV6-2 or TRBV6-3 and TRBJ2-1; no reliable D call. This CDR3 contains 15 residues. Germline V gene data show CDR1 as MNHEY and CDR2 as SVGEGT. Between the trimmed V and J ends, which lost 2 bases and 8 bases, there was a span of 16 bases. For the CDR3, the DNA is TGTGCCAGCAGTTACGAACCTGACAACGGCGATGAGCAGTTCTTC. Translating gives CASSYEPDNGDEQFF.

The chain recombines TRBV4-3 with TRBJ2-5; 8 bases are shared with TRBD1. CDR1 and CDR2 from the germline V gene are LGHNA and YSLEER. V shed 4 bases and J 5 bases; nucleotides not matched to a gene: 9. The CDR3 is made up of 15 amino acids. The CDR3 DNA reads as TGCGCCAGCAGCCCCGGACAGGGAGGCGGGGAGACCCAGTACTTC. This gives the protein CASSPGQGGGETQYF.

This rearrangement joins TRBV9 to TRBJ2-3, with 9 nucleotides matching TRBD2. The ends lost 0 bases at V and 4 bases at J; junction bases unmatched: 6. Germline V lookup: CDR1 SGDLS, CDR2 YYNGEE. CDR3 length: 16 residues. This CDR3 is CASSVGPSGNADTQYF. CDR3 bases: TGTGCCAGCAGCGTAGGCCCTAGCGGGAACGCAGATACGCAGTATTTT. Full variable domain (outside the CDR3, taken from reference TRBV9 and TRBJ2-3): DSGVTQTPKHLITATGQRVTLRCSPRSGDLSVYWYQQSLDQGLQFLIQYYNGEERAKGNILERFSAQQFPDLHSELNLSSLELGDSALYFCASSVGPSGNADTQYFGPGTRLTVL.

This chain uses TRBV5-1 with TRBJ2-5, with TRBD2 matching over 8 bases. Losses at the gene ends were 6 bases for V and 1 base for J; bases not matched to a gene: 2. Germline V gene sequence: CDR1 SGHRS, CDR2 YFSETQ. The CDR3 has 13 residues. The CDR3 sequence: CASNGLAQETQYF. The CDR3 DNA reads TGCGCCAGCAACGGACTAGCCCAAGAGACCCAGTACTTC. The whole variable domain, filled in from reference TRBV5-1 and TRBJ2-5, reads KAGVTQTPRYLIKTRGQQVTLSCSPISGHRSVSWYQQTPGQGLQFLFEYFSETQRNKGNFPGRFSGRQFSNSRSEMNVSTLELGDSALYLCASNGLAQETQYFGPGTRLLVL.

The J gene is TRBJ2-1, the V gene TRBV18; tentative D call: TRBD1 (5 bases). CDR1 KGHSH and CDR2 LQKENI come from the germline V gene. This CDR3 contains 15 residues. V lost 4 bases and J 1 base, leaving 11 bases between the germline ends. Here the CDR3 DNA reads TGTGCCAGCTCACGTCAGGGTCGTTCCTACAATGAGCAGTTCTTC. Its protein is CASSRQGRSYNEQFF.

The chain uses TRBV6-2 or TRBV6-3 and TRBJ1-3; D is possibly TRBD1 (5 bases). The CDR3 runs 15 residues. V was shortened by 4 bases and J by 2 bases, with 12 bases between the two germline ends. The germline V gene has CDR1 MNHEY and CDR2 SVGEGT. The CDR3 DNA follows: TGTGCCAGCAGTTCTACAGGAACCCCTGGAAACACCATATATTTT. Its translation is CASSSTGTPGNTIYF.

This chain joins TRBV11-3 and TRBJ2-7, with TRBD1 as a possible D gene (6 bases). V was clipped by 10 bases and J by 0 bases, with 13 bases between them. Germline V gene sequence: CDR1 SGHNT, CDR2 YENEEA. The CDR3 runs to 13 residues. The chain's CDR3 is CANRAGYSYEQYF. CDR3 nucleotides: TGTGCCAACAGGGCGGGCTACTCCTACGAGCAGTACTTC.

This clone has just a few counts. The rearrangement links TRBV6-5 to TRBJ1-5; D not certain. V was shortened by 4 bases and J by 0 bases, with 4 bases between the two germline ends. The CDR3 extends over 13 amino acids. Germline V gene data show CDR1 as MNHEY and CDR2 as SVGAGI. In nucleotides, the CDR3 is TGTGCCAGCAGTTCCCATAGCAATCAGCCCCAGCATTTT. Its translation: CASSSHSNQPQHF.